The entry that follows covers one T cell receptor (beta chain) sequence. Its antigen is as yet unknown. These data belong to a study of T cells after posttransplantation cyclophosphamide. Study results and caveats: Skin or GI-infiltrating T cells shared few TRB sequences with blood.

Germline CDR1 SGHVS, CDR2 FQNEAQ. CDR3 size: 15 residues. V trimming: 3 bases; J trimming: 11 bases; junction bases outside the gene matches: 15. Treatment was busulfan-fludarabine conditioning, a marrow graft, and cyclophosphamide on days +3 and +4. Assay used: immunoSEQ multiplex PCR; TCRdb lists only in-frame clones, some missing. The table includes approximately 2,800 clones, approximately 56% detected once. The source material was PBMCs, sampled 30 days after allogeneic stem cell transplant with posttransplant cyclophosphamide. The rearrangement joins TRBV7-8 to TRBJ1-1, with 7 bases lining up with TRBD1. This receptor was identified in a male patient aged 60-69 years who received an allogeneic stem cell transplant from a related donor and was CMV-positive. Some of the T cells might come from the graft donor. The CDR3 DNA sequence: TGTGCCAGCAGCTTCGAAAAGAGGAGGGGGCTAGGGGCTTTCTTT. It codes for CASSFEKRRGLGAFF.